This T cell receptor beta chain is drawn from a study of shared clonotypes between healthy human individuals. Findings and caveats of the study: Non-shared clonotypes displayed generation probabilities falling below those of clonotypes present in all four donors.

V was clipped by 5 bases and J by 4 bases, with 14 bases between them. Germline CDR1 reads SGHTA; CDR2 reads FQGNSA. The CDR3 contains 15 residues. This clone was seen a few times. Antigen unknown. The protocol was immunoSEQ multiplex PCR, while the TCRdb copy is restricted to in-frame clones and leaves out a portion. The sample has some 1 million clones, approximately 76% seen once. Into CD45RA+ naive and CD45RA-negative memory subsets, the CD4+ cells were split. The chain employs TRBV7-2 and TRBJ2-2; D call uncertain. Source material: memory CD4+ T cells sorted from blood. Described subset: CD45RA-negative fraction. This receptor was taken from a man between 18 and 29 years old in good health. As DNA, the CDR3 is TGTGCCAGCAGCACCATGACCCGGGTCACCGGGGAGCTGTTTTTT. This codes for CASSTMTRVTGELFF.